The T cell receptor beta chain under discussion was sequenced for a study of cytotoxic CD8 clonotypes in ibrutinib-treated CLL. Sequencing was designed to attain a depth spanning 1 in 200,000 to 1 in 1 million T cells. Profiled with immunoSEQ multiplex PCR; TCRdb holds only in-frame clones, not every one. Of tens of thousands of clones listed, around 79% are singletons. V lost 2 bases, J lost 11 bases, and 8 bases stayed unmatched. There are 13 residues in the CDR3. Germline-derived CDR1 and CDR2 are SNHLY and FYNNEI. This receptor was identified in a human donor with chronic lymphocytic leukemia. The rearrangement links TRBV2 to TRBJ2-7, with 8 positions matching TRBD2. The input for sequencing was PBMCs, taken after 12 months of ibrutinib treatment. The CDR3 sequence: CASSESPGGTEYF. CDR3 coding DNA: TGTGCCAGCAGTGAAAGCCCGGGGGGGACGGAGTACTTC.